Presented here are 23 T cell receptor beta chains from one specimen sequenced in a study of identical twins (dated by TCRdb to 2016 to 2017). Receptor amplification or capture employed 5' RACE. The listed sequencing device is Illumina HiSeq 2000. The public reads were reprocessed in TCRdb via fastp at Q25 and MiXCR, keeping in-frame beta chains. CDR3 protein duplicates are merged, each entry listing the most common genes and DNA. In this sample the table shows some 900,000 distinct CDR3 sequences, 9% to 15% of which occur a single time. The ten top clones hold 1.5% to 2% of the sample. This same sample was also part of a study on yellow fever vaccine responses in identical twins.

Specimen: PBMCs. Receptors originate from a woman aged 18-35 years in good health.

This clonotype was seen more than once but under ten times. V is TRBV29-1 and J is TRBJ2-1, with 7 bases matching TRBD1. CDR1 is SQVTM and CDR2 is ANQGSEA in the germline V gene. The CDR3 is made up of 12 amino acids. Losses at the gene ends were 3 bases for V and 8 bases for J; bases not matched to a gene: 4. The CDR3 DNA sequence: TGCAGCGTTGAGAAGGGGGCGGATGAGCAGTTCTTC. Translated, it gives CSVEKGADEQFF.

This chain links TRBV28 with TRBJ2-5; possibly TRBD1 for D (6 bases). V lost 6 bases, J lost 5 bases, and 13 bases lay in between. CDR3 length: 13 residues. Germline V gene data show CDR1 as MDHEN and CDR2 as SYDVKM. The CDR3, as DNA: TGTGCCAGCAGCCGGCAGGGGAGCGAGACCCAGTACTTC. It translates to CASSRQGSETQYF.

This chain uses TRBV29-1 with TRBJ1-2; no reliable D call. This CDR3 contains 16 residues. Germline values: CDR1 SQVTM, CDR2 ANQGSEA. V gave up 0 bases and J gave up 4 bases, with 18 bases separating them. Written as DNA, the CDR3 is TGCAGCGTTGAAGATCTGGGAAACCTCGTCATCTATGGCTACACCTTC. This translates into CSVEDLGNLVIYGYTF.

The sample holds many counts of this clonotype. The chain combines TRBV7-6 with TRBJ1-4, with D possibly matching TRBD1 (6 bases). The CDR3 has 15 amino acids. Germline V gene lookup returns CDR1 SGHVS and CDR2 FNYEAQ. The V gene lost 3 bases and the J gene lost 3 bases, with 11 bases spanning the gap. CDR3 sequence reads: CASSLGGQANEKLFF. The CDR3, as DNA: TGTGCCAGCAGCTTGGGGGGACAAGCTAATGAAAAACTGTTTTTT.

The table lists this clonotype with many counts. The chain carries TRBV14 and TRBJ1-4; the match to TRBD1 covers 7 bases. The CDR3 has 13 residues. Losses at the gene ends were 1 base for V and 10 bases for J; bases not matched to a gene: 3. Germline loops: CDR1 SGHDN, CDR2 FVKESK. The CDR3 protein is CASSQGGDRKLFF. In DNA, the CDR3 is TGTGCCAGCAGCCAAGGAGGGGACAGAAAACTGTTTTTT. The full variable domain, rest sourced from reference TRBV14 and TRBJ1-4, is EAGVTQFPSHSVIEKGQTVTLRCDPISGHDNLYWYRRVMGKEIKFLLHFVKESKQDESGMPNNRFLAERTGGTYSTLKVQPAELEDSGVYFCASSQGGDRKLFFGSGTQLSVL.

The rearrangement joins TRBV18 to TRBJ2-1; TRBD1 might be the D (5 bases). Germline V gene lookup returns CDR1 KGHSH and CDR2 LQKENI. There are 16 residues in the CDR3. The V end was cut by 1 base, the J end by 1 base, with 11 bases between. The chain's CDR3 is CASSPLQGGSYNEQFF. CDR3 bases: TGTGCCAGCTCACCACTTCAGGGTGGGTCCTACAATGAGCAGTTCTTC.

The gene calls are TRBV20-1 and TRBJ1-1, with TRBD1 matching over 8 bases. Germline V CDR1 and CDR2: DFQATT, SNEGSKA (reference sequence). The trim removed 0 bases at V and 4 bases at J, leaving 13 bases unmatched. This CDR3 spans 17 amino acids. CDR3 region: CSARDPRRRQGTTEAFF. CDR3 DNA sequence: TGCAGTGCTAGAGACCCTCGTCGGAGACAGGGGACCACTGAAGCTTTCTTT.

V usage is TRBV10-3 and J usage is TRBJ2-7, with 14 bases aligning to TRBD2. The CDR3 covers 14 residues. V shed 9 bases, J shed 5 bases, and the junction held 6 bases outside the gene matches. Germline V lookup: CDR1 ENHRY, CDR2 SYGVKD. CDR3 protein: CAIGTSGSRDEQYF. The CDR3 DNA is TGTGCCATAGGGACTAGCGGGAGTCGGGACGAGCAGTACTTC.

This chain joins TRBV7-6 and TRBJ2-2; a possible D gene is TRBD2 (5 bases). V lost 3 bases and J 0 bases, leaving 11 bases between the germline ends. Germline V gives CDR1 SGHVS, CDR2 FNYEAQ. The CDR3 is 16 amino acids. CDR3 in amino acids: CASSFAQRANTGELFF. The CDR3 DNA is TGTGCCAGCAGCTTTGCACAGAGGGCGAACACCGGGGAGCTGTTTTTT.

This rearrangement joins TRBV5-5 to TRBJ2-4, with D possibly being TRBD1 (5 bases). V dropped 0 bases and J dropped 0 bases, with 10 bases sitting between them. The CDR3 runs to 16 residues. CDR1 is SGHKS, CDR2 YYEKEE, per germline (reference sequence). CDR3 coding DNA: TGTGCCAGCAGCTTGGTAGGGGCACTAGCCAAAAACATTCAGTACTTC. Translation: CASSLVGALAKNIQYF.

This clonotype was observed a handful of times. CDR3 loop: CASSGLGVGIGDTQYF. The CDR3 DNA sequence: TGTGCCAGCAGCGGGTTGGGGGTCGGGATTGGGGATACGCAGTATTTT. The V and J genes are TRBV6-1 and TRBJ2-3; D may match TRBD1 or TRBD2 (5 bases each). V gave up 6 bases and J gave up 6 bases, with 22 bases separating them. The germline V gene has CDR1 MNHNS and CDR2 SASEGT. The CDR3 runs to 16 residues.

This clonotype was seen a few times. The chain has TRBV5-1 and TRBJ2-3, with D uncertain. The CDR3 is made up of 17 amino acids. V was clipped by 0 bases and J by 3 bases, with 17 bases between them. CDR1 SGHRS and CDR2 YFSETQ come from the germline V gene. The CDR3 here is CASSLGRFEAVTDTQYF. The CDR3 DNA reads as TGCGCCAGCAGCTTGGGCAGATTCGAGGCGGTGACAGATACGCAGTATTTT.

V usage is TRBV7-2 and J usage is TRBJ2-3, with 13 bases that match TRBD2. There are 16 residues in the CDR3. CDR1 is SGHTA and CDR2 is FQGNSA in the germline V gene. J was trimmed by 4 bases and V by 4 bases; bases with no gene match: 5. CDR3 nucleotide sequence: TGTGCCAGCAGCTACACCGGGACTAGCGGGGCAGATACGCAGTATTTT. It translates to CASSYTGTSGADTQYF.

The rearrangement uses TRBV12-3 or TRBV12-4 and TRBJ2-1, with D hard to call. CDR3 size: 14 residues. Deletions cut 3 bases from V and 4 bases from J, with 10 bases between. CDR3 DNA: TGTGCCAGCAGTTTGAGGCAGCGATACAATGAGCAGTTCTTC. The encoded protein is CASSLRQRYNEQFF.

The genes are TRBV6-1 and TRBJ1-2; D is possibly TRBD1 (6 bases). Germline values: CDR1 MNHNS, CDR2 SASEGT. CDR3 length: 15 amino acids. The V and J ends lost 5 bases and 5 bases respectively, with 18 bases between them. In DNA, the CDR3 is TGTGCCAGCAGTCGGGGGCACTCGGAAACATATGGCTACACCTTC. Translation gives CASSRGHSETYGYTF.

This clonotype was found a few times. This chain joins TRBV29-1 and TRBJ2-3; 12 bases align to TRBD2. Germline V gene lookup returns CDR1 SQVTM and CDR2 ANQGSEA. This CDR3 region has 14 residues. V was pared by 5 bases and J by 6 bases, with 6 bases of the junction left unmatched. In DNA, the CDR3 is TGCAGCGTTTTAGCCGGGACTAGCGGGGATACGCAGTATTTT. Amino acids: CSVLAGTSGDTQYF.

Only a few counts were recorded for this clonotype. The chain recombines TRBV5-1 with TRBJ2-7, with TRBD2 matching over 7 bases. After removal of 4 bases from V and 2 bases from J, the junction contained 9 bases not matched to a gene. CDR1 is SGHRS and CDR2 is YFSETQ in the germline V gene. The CDR3 loop spans 15 amino acids. CDR3 in DNA: TGCGCCAGCAGCCTTCGGGGGGTACAGACCTACGAGCAGTACTTC. As protein: CASSLRGVQTYEQYF.

At least ten counts were recorded for this clonotype. The V call is TRBV7-9, the J call TRBJ2-7, with a weak D call TRBD2 (5 bases). V was cut by 3 bases and J by 6 bases, with 9 bases left in between. The CDR3 has 12 residues. The germline gives CDR1 SEHNR, CDR2 FQNEAQ (reference sequence). CDR3 sequence (DNA): TGTGCCAGCAGCTTTGAGGGTGGCGAGCAGTACTTC. The encoded protein is CASSFEGGEQYF.

This clonotype was detected a few times. This sequence joins TRBV12-3 or TRBV12-4 and TRBJ2-1; 11 bases fit TRBD2. This CDR3 has 17 residues. V was pared by 5 bases and J by 5 bases, with 11 bases of the junction left unmatched. The CDR3 nucleotides read TGTGCCAGCAGTAGGTTCAAACTAGCGGGAGAGGACAATGAGCAGTTCTTC. Translating it yields CASSRFKLAGEDNEQFF.

The V call is TRBV19, the J call TRBJ2-2, with a possible D match to TRBD1 (6 bases). V lost 6 bases, J lost 7 bases, and 18 bases lay in between. Germline assignment: CDR1 LNHDA and CDR2 SQIVND (reference sequence). This CDR3 has 15 residues. CDR3 bases: TGTGCCAGTAGCCGACAGGTGGAGAGGAGCGGGGAGCTGTTTTTT. Its protein product is CASSRQVERSGELFF.

This clonotype was counted a few times. This chain links TRBV15 with TRBJ2-1, with a tentative D call TRBD2 (7 bases). Looked up from germline, CDR1 is LNHNV and CDR2 is YYDKDF (reference sequence). The CDR3 runs 15 residues. Trimming shortened V by 0 bases and J by 10 bases, and 16 bases separated the two germline ends. The CDR3 bases are TGTGCCACCAGCAGAGATCAGGGGCGGGAGTGGGAGCAGTTCTTC. Its translation is CATSRDQGREWEQFF.

V is TRBV5-1 and J is TRBJ2-1, with 7 positions matching TRBD2. The CDR3 extends over 16 amino acids. Trimming at V came to 4 bases and at J to 6 bases, leaving 13 bases not matched to a gene. Germline V CDR1 and CDR2: SGHRS, YFSETQ. The CDR3 spells CASSAYQAGAGNEQFF. The CDR3 bases are TGCGCCAGCAGCGCCTACCAGGCGGGAGCCGGCAATGAGCAGTTCTTC. The variable domain in full, completed from reference TRBV5-1 and TRBJ2-1, reads KAGVTQTPRYLIKTRGQQVTLSCSPISGHRSVSWYQQTPGQGLQFLFEYFSETQRNKGNFPGRFSGRQFSNSRSEMNVSTLELGDSALYLCASSAYQAGAGNEQFFGPGTRLTVL.

This clonotype turned up a few times. The V call is TRBV4-2, the J call TRBJ2-3; 10 bases map to TRBD1. From germline, CDR1 is LGHNA and CDR2 YNFKEQ. The J segment lost 3 bases and the V segment lost 2 bases, leaving 5 bases of the junction unmatched. The CDR3 consists of 16 residues. The DNA of the CDR3 is TGTGCCAGCAGCCAAATTGGACAGGGGGAAACAGATACGCAGTATTTT. This gives the protein CASSQIGQGETDTQYF.